The 2 T cell receptor beta chains reported below all come from one sample, sequenced in a study of Ad26.COV2.S vaccination and SARS-CoV-2 variants. The assay was immunoSEQ multiplex PCR, and TCRdb's table has in-frame clones only and misses some. The sample holds hundreds of thousands of clones, roughly 89% seen once. The treatment is: around 19 received Ad26.COV2.S at low or high dose, single or two shots; about 5 received placebo; per-sample allocation not given. After the first vaccine or placebo injection, samples were drawn on day 63. Sequencing was performed on peripheral blood, taken in a trial of Ad26.COV2.S vaccine versus placebo. Receptors were obtained from a person between 18 and 65 years old who received the Ad26.COV2.S COVID-19 vaccine or a placebo.

CDR3 sequence reads: CSAYRTTAFF. The CDR3 bases are TGCAGTGCCTACAGGACAACAGCTTTCTTT. The chain recombines TRBV20-1 with TRBJ1-1, with a tentative D call TRBD1 (5 bases). CDR1 is DFQATT, CDR2 SNEGSKA, per germline (reference sequence). The V end lost 6 bases, the J end lost 10 bases, and 12 bases lay between the germline ends. This CDR3 spans 10 amino acids.

This sequence joins TRBV5-6 and TRBJ1-1; no clear D. Germline CDR1 and CDR2: SGHDT and YYEEEE. This CDR3 is built from 13 residues. V shed 4 bases and J shed 3 bases, with 10 bases lying between them. CDR3 sequence reads: CASSRELYTEAFF. CDR3 coding DNA: TGTGCCAGCAGCAGGGAGCTATACACTGAAGCTTTCTTT.